This T cell receptor (beta chain) was documented in a study of blood T cell repertoires in COVID-19. Overall study: Specimens from acute and convalescent COVID-19 originated in the United States, Italy and Spain.

The ends were cut back, 2 bases at V and 2 bases at J, with 10 bases in the middle. This CDR3 has 15 residues. CDR1 and CDR2 (germline): MNHEY, SMNVEV (reference sequence). Assay used: immunoSEQ multiplex PCR; TCRdb lists only in-frame clones, some missing. The table lists 200,000 to 300,000 clones, roughly 86% of them singletons, with about 3.1% in the top ten. This sequence was found in a young woman who had recovered from COVID-19. The sample consisted of peripheral blood. V usage is TRBV27 and J usage is TRBJ1-5; D gene ambiguous. CDR3 loop: CASSLVLVGNQPQHF. The CDR3, as DNA: TGTGCCAGCAGTTTAGTCCTTGTTGGCAATCAGCCCCAGCATTTT.